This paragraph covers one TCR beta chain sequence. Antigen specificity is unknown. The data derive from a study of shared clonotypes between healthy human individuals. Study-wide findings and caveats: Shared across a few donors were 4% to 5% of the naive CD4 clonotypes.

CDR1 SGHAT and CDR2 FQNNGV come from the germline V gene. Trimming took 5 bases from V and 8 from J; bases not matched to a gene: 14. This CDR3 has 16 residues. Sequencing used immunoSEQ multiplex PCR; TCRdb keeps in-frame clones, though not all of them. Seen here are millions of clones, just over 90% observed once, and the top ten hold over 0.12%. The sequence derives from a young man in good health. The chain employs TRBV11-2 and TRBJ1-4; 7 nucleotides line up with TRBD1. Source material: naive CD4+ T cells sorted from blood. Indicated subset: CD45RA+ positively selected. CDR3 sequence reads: CASSGQLQGSPEKLFF. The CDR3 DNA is TGTGCCAGCAGCGGTCAACTACAGGGGTCGCCGGAAAAACTGTTTTTT. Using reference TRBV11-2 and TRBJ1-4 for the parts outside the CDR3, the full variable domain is EAGVAQSPRYKIIEKRQSVAFWCNPISGHATLYWYQQILGQGPKLLIQFQNNGVVDDSQLPKDRFSAERLKGVDSTLKIQPAKLEDSAVYLCASSGQLQGSPEKLFFGSGTQLSVL.